The rows below give T cell receptor beta chains drawn from one sample of a study of cytomegalovirus exposure and HLA in healthy donors. TCRdb keeps only in-frame clones here, not all; method: immunoSEQ multiplex PCR. The repertoire includes some 170,000 clones, around 81% of them detected once, and roughly 0.99% sits in the top ten. Sequencing was performed on PBMCs. The receptors originated from a woman in her thirties or forties in good health and CMV-seronegative. The CDR3 runs from the conserved cysteine through the conserved F or W. Fields, in order: J gene, clone size, D gene, V gene, CDR3 protein, CDR3 DNA. D genes are given only for firm matches. A clone size is listed for some rows: how often the clone was seen (once, few, many), or a class if it is expanded.

>TRBJ2-1|few|TRBD2|TRBV5-4
CASSLASSGHYNEQFF
TGTGCCAGCAGCTTGGCCTCTAGCGGGCACTACAATGAGCAGTTCTTC
>TRBJ1-2|-|TRBD1|TRBV5-1
CASSGQGYGYTF
TGCGCCAGCAGCGGACAGGGCTATGGCTACACCTTC
>TRBJ1-2|-|-|TRBV5-1
CASSRGGNYGYTF
TGCGCCAGCAGCCGAGGGGGTAACTATGGCTACACCTTC
>TRBJ2-5|-|TRBD2|TRBV2
CASRILAGGPQETQYF
TGTGCCAGCAGGATCCTAGCGGGAGGCCCTCAAGAGACCCAGTACTTC
>TRBJ1-4|few|-|TRBV19
CASSILEPRQREKLFF
TGTGCCAGTAGTATCCTCGAGCCACGACAGAGAGAAAAACTGTTTTTT
>TRBJ1-1|-|-|TRBV29-1
CSAQGPDTEAFF
TGCAGCGCACAGGGTCCGGACACTGAAGCTTTCTTT
>TRBJ2-1|-|TRBD2|TRBV27
CASSFRTSGNEQFF
TGTGCCAGCAGTTTCAGGACTAGCGGGAATGAGCAGTTCTTC
>TRBJ1-2|-|-|TRBV5-6
CASSLDRRRTYGYTF
TGTGCCAGCAGCTTGGACCGGAGGAGGACCTATGGCTACACCTTC
>TRBJ1-3|-|-|TRBV5-1
CASSLEPSATNSGNTIYF
TGCGCCAGCAGCTTGGAACCGTCAGCGACCAACTCTGGAAACACCATATATTTT
>TRBJ2-7|-|TRBD2|TRBV5-1
CASSLVGELAGGSYEQYF
TGCGCCAGCAGCTTGGTGGGGGAATTAGCGGGAGGCTCCTACGAGCAGTACTTC
>TRBJ1-5|-|-|TRBV30
CACGVWQGKGSFNNQPQHF
TGTGCCTGTGGAGTATGGCAGGGAAAAGGCTCCTTTAACAATCAGCCCCAGCATTTT
>TRBJ1-1|-|-|TRBV6-5
CASSYERMNTEAFF
TGTGCCAGCAGTTACGAGAGGATGAACACTGAAGCTTTCTTT
>TRBJ2-5|-|TRBD2|TRBV29-1
CSVHRGLAGGPPETQYF
TGCAGCGTACACAGGGGACTAGCGGGAGGGCCCCCAGAGACCCAGTACTTC
>TRBJ1-3|-|-|TRBV30
CAGRNLFSGNTIYF
TGTGCCGGCAGGAACCTTTTCTCTGGAAACACCATATATTTT
>TRBJ2-2|-|TRBD1|TRBV19
CASSIGATGYRTGELFF
TGTGCCAGTAGTATTGGGGCGACAGGGTATAGGACCGGGGAGCTGTTTTTT
>TRBJ2-1|-|-|TRBV25-1
CASSELAEGNEQFF
TGTGCCAGCAGTGAACTGGCCGAGGGCAATGAGCAGTTCTTC
>TRBJ2-6|-|-|TRBV7-3
CASSFIRGSGANVLTF
TGTGCCAGCAGCTTCATCAGGGGCTCTGGGGCCAACGTCCTGACTTTC
>TRBJ1-5|-|-|TRBV5-4
CASSLPGGPQHF
TGTGCCAGCAGTCTCCCCGGGGGGCCCCAGCATTTT
>TRBJ2-3|-|TRBD2|TRBV5-1
CASSAGAGHTDTQYF
TGCGCCAGCAGCGCGGGAGCCGGTCACACAGATACGCAGTATTTT
>TRBJ2-7|-|TRBD1|TRBV25-1
CASSRDRGYEQYF
TGTGCCAGCTCTCGGGACAGGGGTTACGAGCAGTACTTC
>TRBJ2-7|-|TRBD2|TRBV5-4
CASSLDPSGSYEQYF
TGTGCCAGCAGCTTGGATCCTAGCGGGTCCTACGAGCAGTACTTC